These T cell receptor beta chains were read from a single sample in a study of Graves' ophthalmopathy and Graves' hyperthyroidism. TCRdb re-called the multiplex PCR reads with MiXCR, one entry per CDR3 protein. The repertoire consists of about 700,000 distinct CDR3 sequences, with 35% to 50% occurring once and the leading ten covering less than 55%. The sequenced sample consisted of peripheral blood. The receptors were gathered from an adult man with Graves' ophthalmopathy. Each CDR3 is given with its conserved first and last residue. The D gene is left open where the match is weak. Not all rows give a size; the values are once, few, many and, for expanded clones, a class.

CDR3aa,CDR3nt,v_gene,abundance,j_gene,d_gene
CASSLNRAGEKLFF,TGTGCCAGCAGCTTAAACAGGGCAGGCGAAAAACTGTTTTTT,TRBV7-2,many,TRBJ1-4,.
CASRGRGDVSYEQYF,TGTGCCAGCAGGGGGAGAGGAGACGTATCTTACGAGCAGTACTTC,TRBV2,.,TRBJ2-7,.
CASRREAHQPQHF,TGTGCCAGCCGACGGGAAGCTCATCAGCCCCAGCATTTT,TRBV19,few,TRBJ1-5,.
CASSSGRRGGDQYF,TGTGCCAGCAGCTCGGGACGGCGGGGTGGTGACCAGTACTTC,TRBV7-2,many,TRBJ2-5,.
CASSVAPQRETQYF,TGTGCCAGCAGCGTGGCTCCCCAAAGGGAGACCCAGTACTTC,TRBV9,.,TRBJ2-5,.
CSETGQGVYEQYF,TGCAGTGAGACGGGACAGGGGGTCTACGAGCAGTACTTC,TRBV29-1,.,TRBJ2-7,TRBD1
CASSYRATGELFF,TGTGCCAGCAGTTACCGTGCTACAGGGGAGCTGTTTTTT,TRBV7-9,few,TRBJ2-2,.
CASREAVWGDTQYF,TGTGCCAGCAGGGAGGCCGTTTGGGGAGATACGCAGTATTTT,TRBV2,many,TRBJ2-3,.
CASRGNAGTEAFF,TGTGCCAGCAGGGGAAACGCGGGCACTGAAGCTTTCTTT,TRBV7-9,.,TRBJ1-1,.
CASSTRTREETQYF,TGTGCCAGCAGCACCAGAACTCGGGAGGAGACCCAGTACTTC,TRBV7-2,.,TRBJ2-5,.
CASSTGVEKLFF,TGTGCCAGCAGTACAGGGGTTGAAAAACTGTTTTTT,TRBV6-6,few,TRBJ1-4,TRBD1
CSVEGLAETDTQYF,TGCAGCGTTGAAGGTCTAGCGGAAACAGATACGCAGTATTTT,TRBV29-1,few,TRBJ2-3,TRBD2
CASSQEDRSNTEAFF,TGTGCCAGCAGCCAAGAGGACAGATCGAACACTGAAGCTTTCTTT,TRBV7-2,.,TRBJ1-1,.
CAISLSGTKYGYTF,TGTGCCATCAGCTTATCTGGGACTAAATATGGCTACACCTTC,TRBV11-2,.,TRBJ1-2,.
CASSETSRGDTIYF,TGTGCCAGCAGCGAGACTAGCAGGGGAGACACCATATATTTT,TRBV7-9,.,TRBJ1-3,.
CSVDRGDYGYTF,TGCAGCGTTGATAGGGGTGACTATGGCTACACCTTC,TRBV29-1,many,TRBJ1-2,.
CASSYRTSGRAAGANVLTF,TGTGCCAGCAGCTACCGGACTAGCGGGAGGGCTGCTGGGGCCAACGTCCTGACTTTC,TRBV11-2,.,TRBJ2-6,TRBD2
CASNSGAQPQHF,TGTGCCAGTAATTCCGGTGCTCAGCCCCAGCATTTT,TRBV19,.,TRBJ1-5,.
CSAPGGAMNTEAFF,TGCAGTGCTCCTGGAGGCGCAATGAACACTGAAGCTTTCTTT,TRBV20-1,few,TRBJ1-1,.
CASSVAPGTAAYEQYF,TGTGCCAGCAGCGTAGCGCCCGGGACCGCCGCCTACGAGCAGTACTTC,TRBV9,few,TRBJ2-7,.
CASSFLAGGDTGELFF,TGCGCCAGCAGCTTCCTAGCGGGAGGGGACACCGGGGAGCTGTTTTTT,TRBV5-1,.,TRBJ2-2,TRBD2
CASSSPGQGYPGYTF,TGTGCCAGCAGCTCCCCGGGACAGGGTTATCCTGGCTACACCTTC,TRBV7-2,few,TRBJ1-2,TRBD1
CASSPQGVADTEAFF,TGTGCCAGCAGCCCACAGGGGGTTGCGGACACTGAAGCTTTCTTT,TRBV7-8,few,TRBJ1-1,TRBD1
CASSPARTGVSSGNQPQHF,TGTGCCAGCAGTCCTGCAAGGACAGGGGTTAGTTCTGGCAATCAGCCCCAGCATTTT,TRBV12-3/TRBV12-4,few,TRBJ1-5,TRBD1
CASSLTGGERAFF,TGTGCCAGCAGTCTAACAGGGGGCGAAAGAGCTTTCTTT,TRBV7-3,.,TRBJ1-1,TRBD1
CSASSRVGDPGTF,TGCAGTGCTAGTTCTCGGGTGGGGGATCCGGGCACCTTC,TRBV20-1,few,TRBJ1-2,.
CASSYPGAPLGEQYF,TGTGCCAGCAGTTACCCCGGAGCGCCTCTCGGGGAGCAGTACTTC,TRBV10-3,.,TRBJ2-7,.
CASSSGSPYEQYF,TGCGCCAGCAGTAGCGGGAGTCCGTACGAGCAGTACTTC,TRBV10-1,.,TRBJ2-7,TRBD2
CATSDDRPQETQYF,TGTGCCACCAGTGATGACCGCCCCCAAGAGACCCAGTACTTC,TRBV24-1,many,TRBJ2-5,.
CASSENSGVSNQPQHF,TGTGCCAGCAGTGAGAACTCAGGGGTAAGCAATCAGCCCCAGCATTTT,TRBV2,.,TRBJ1-5,.
CASIPQGGNQPQHF,TGTGCCAGCATACCTCAGGGGGGCAATCAGCCCCAGCATTTT,TRBV25-1,.,TRBJ1-5,TRBD1
CSAGGDNMNTEAFF,TGCAGTGCTGGAGGGGACAACATGAACACTGAAGCTTTCTTT,TRBV20-1,.,TRBJ1-1,.
CASSYLPLGNTEAFF,TGTGCCAGCAGTTACCTCCCTTTAGGGAACACTGAAGCTTTCTTT,TRBV25-1,few,TRBJ1-1,.
CASRLRQGLTSAFF,TGTGCCAGCAGACTACGACAGGGGTTAACGTCAGCTTTCTTT,TRBV2,many,TRBJ1-1,TRBD1
CASSSVGTQYF,TGTGCCAGCAGTTCCGTGGGGACCCAGTACTTC,TRBV9,.,TRBJ2-5,.
CASSPGGRVDGYTF,TGTGCCAGCAGCCCGGGGGGGCGCGTCGATGGCTACACCTTC,TRBV7-6,.,TRBJ1-2,.
CAISPGTSASGELFF,TGTGCCATCAGTCCCGGGACTAGTGCCTCCGGGGAGCTGTTTTTT,TRBV10-3,many,TRBJ2-2,TRBD2
CASSYARGQETQYF,TGTGCCAGCAGTTACGCGAGGGGTCAAGAGACCCAGTACTTC,TRBV6-6,.,TRBJ2-5,.
CSAIQTGVGETQYF,TGCAGTGCGATCCAGACAGGGGTAGGGGAGACCCAGTACTTC,TRBV20-1,many,TRBJ2-5,TRBD1
CASSQKENTEAFF,TGTGCCAGCAGCCAGAAGGAAAACACTGAAGCTTTCTTT,TRBV7-9,many,TRBJ1-1,.